The source of this TCR beta chain is a study of blood T cell repertoires in COVID-19. In the study overall: Sites across the United States, Italy and Spain contributed samples from acute and convalescent COVID-19. Nucleic acid was either cDNA or gDNA, and it came from T cells, B-cell-depleted T cells, or PBMCs.

CDR3 length: 15 amino acids. The germline V and J ends were trimmed by 0 bases and 0 bases, with 10 bases remaining between them. Looked up from germline, CDR1 is SGHRS and CDR2 is YFSETQ. Seattle-derived patients entered the study during active infection and were followed longitudinally. As originally analysed: Quantification of nucleated cells was approximated via reference gene primer amplification. Only in-frame clones appear in the TCRdb table, and some are missing; sequencing was by immunoSEQ multiplex PCR. Clone size and the V and J calls come from that table; the DNA yielded D and trimming. The sample consists of 200,000 to 250,000 clones, roughly four fifths of them appearing once.

V is TRBV5-1 and J is TRBJ2-7; D may be TRBD1 (5 bases). Sequencing was done on a sample of peripheral blood. This receptor was identified in a woman older than 75 with COVID-19, enrolled during active disease. The CDR3 sequence is CASSLEQVGSYEQYF. The CDR3 nucleotides read TGCGCCAGCAGCTTGGAACAGGTTGGCTCCTACGAGCAGTACTTC.